This T cell receptor (beta chain) originates from a study of cytomegalovirus exposure and HLA in healthy donors. It was with 60 Vbeta and 13 Jbeta primers that the PCR ran. Profiling relied on immunoSEQ multiplex PCR, and the TCRdb table lists in-frame clones only, not all of them. The sample shows some 130,000 clones, 60% to 80% of them seen only once. With regard to this clone: Its specificity is unknown.

Findings and limits, study-wide: An analysis done earlier found most TCR beta V segments productive about 90% or about 30% of the time. Researchers reported in a later analysis that a missense DCLRE1C variant was tied to TCR beta V- and J-gene trimming. By HLA locus, TCR association rates varied in a later analysis, with DRB1 showing the most and HLA-C the fewest.

CDR1 and CDR2 from the germline V gene are MDHEN and SYDVKM. Unmatched junction bases numbered 1, after V lost 8 bases and J lost 1 base. This CDR3 spans 12 amino acids. The clonotype was recovered from a man aged 25 to 45 in good health and CMV-seronegative. The chain links TRBV28 to TRBJ1-2, with TRBD1 matching over 7 bases. Sequencing used PBMCs. In DNA, the CDR3 is TGTGCCAGCGGGACAGTTAACTATGGCTACACCTTC. The encoded protein is CASGTVNYGYTF.